The 27 T cell receptor beta chains in this list originate from one sample, sequenced in a study of PD-1 blockade in classical Hodgkin lymphoma. Noted time point: cycle 4 day 1 (C4D1), after 6 weeks of nivolumab. There was relapse after autologous stem cell transplantation in every patient, and there was variation in brentuximab vedotin exposure. Magnetic negative selection was used to purify CD4+ T cells from thawed PBMCs. Sequencing was performed with immunoSEQ multiplex PCR; in TCRdb, only in-frame clones are kept and a portion is missing. The sample holds thousands of clones, roughly three quarters seen once. The specimen comprised CD4+ T cells from blood, sampled before the fourth cycle of nivolumab. Receptors were obtained from a human donor with classical Hodgkin lymphoma.

V is TRBV27 and J is TRBJ1-2; tentatively, D is TRBD1 (5 bases). Trimming removed 5 bases at V and 7 bases at J, with 20 bases between. The CDR3 extends over 15 amino acids. Per the germline V gene, CDR1 is MNHEY and CDR2 is SMNVEV (reference sequence). The CDR3 DNA reads TGTGCCAGCAGTCCCTATCCGGGGGTTTCGGTTGGCTACACCTTC. This gives the protein CASSPYPGVSVGYTF.

The chain uses TRBV9 and TRBJ1-2, with no clear D. Germline CDR1 and CDR2: SGDLS and YYNGEE. This CDR3 spans 14 amino acids. V was clipped by 0 bases and J by 7 bases, with 13 bases between them. DNA for the CDR3: TGTGCCAGCAGCGTAGCTTGGGAGGATGGTGGCTACACCTTC. This gives the protein CASSVAWEDGGYTF.

The rearrangement joins TRBV28 to TRBJ1-2; 7 nucleotides align to TRBD1. The CDR3 sequence is 14 residues long. Germline CDR1 MDHEN, CDR2 SYDVKM. V was clipped by 2 bases and J by 6 bases; unmatched bases: 6. For the CDR3, the DNA is TGTGCCAGCAGTTTACTCGACAGGGTGGATGGCTACACCTTC. This codes for CASSLLDRVDGYTF.

V and J are TRBV7-2 and TRBJ1-1; D is perhaps TRBD1 (6 bases). V gave up 1 base and J gave up 6 bases, with 15 bases separating them. Germline V gives CDR1 SGHTA, CDR2 FQGNSA. This CDR3 is 15 amino acids long. CDR3 DNA: TGTGCCAGCAGCTTAGAGGGGGTCAGGGGTGCTGAAGCTTTCTTT. It specifies CASSLEGVRGAEAFF. Full variable domain (rest looked up from reference TRBV7-2 and TRBJ1-1): GAGVSQSPSNKVTEKGKDVELRCDPISGHTALYWYRQSLGQGLEFLIYFQGNSAPDKSGLPSDRFSAERTGGSVSTLTIQRTQQEDSAVYLCASSLEGVRGAEAFFGQGTRLTVV.

The chain carries TRBV7-1 and TRBJ2-3, with 8 bases that match TRBD2. TRBV7-1 has ORF status, its function being uncertain. The junction had 14 bases not matched to a gene; V was cut back by 5 bases and J by 7 bases. The CDR3 is 16 amino acids. The CDR3 loop is CASSPFGAGDWNTQYF. CDR3 DNA: TGTGCCAGCAGCCCCTTTGGAGCGGGGGATTGGAATACGCAGTATTTT.

V and J are TRBV18 and TRBJ1-1; D gene uncertain. This CDR3 spans 15 amino acids. Germline V gene lookup returns CDR1 KGHSH and CDR2 LQKENI. V lost 0 bases and J 5 bases, leaving 13 bases between the germline ends. The CDR3 here is CASSPPSRMVTEAFF. CDR3 nucleotide sequence: TGTGCCAGCTCACCACCGTCCCGGATGGTGACTGAAGCTTTCTTT.

The V call is TRBV19, the J call TRBJ1-5; D unresolved. The V and J ends lost 10 bases and 3 bases respectively, with 19 bases between them. This CDR3 comprises 15 residues. The germline CDR1 and CDR2 sequences are LNHDA and SQIVND (reference sequence). The CDR3 sequence is CATAPPAVNNQPQHF. CDR3 bases: TGTGCCACCGCGCCCCCGGCTGTCAACAATCAGCCCCAGCATTTT.

The rearrangement joins TRBV6-5 to TRBJ2-2, with D maybe TRBD1 (6 bases). Per the germline V gene, CDR1 is MNHEY and CDR2 is SVGAGI. The CDR3 runs to 15 residues. Trimming shortened V by 5 bases and J by 6 bases, and 16 bases separated the two germline ends. Here the CDR3 reads CASSRTGNMAGELFF. Here the CDR3 DNA reads TGTGCCAGCAGTCGCACAGGGAACATGGCCGGGGAGCTGTTTTTT.

V usage is TRBV28 and J usage is TRBJ1-5; D remains unclear. The ends were cut back, 2 bases at V and 7 bases at J, with 6 bases in the middle. The germline V gene encodes CDR1 MDHEN and CDR2 SYDVKM. The CDR3 has 12 residues. DNA for the CDR3: TGTGCCAGCAGTTTACCTAGCCAGCCCCAGCATTTT. Translated, it gives CASSLPSQPQHF.

CDR3 bases: TGTGCCAGCAGGAGCGTGCGAGGGCCTTCAAATCAGCCCCAGCATTTT. This gives the protein CASRSVRGPSNQPQHF. V is TRBV6-6 and J is TRBJ1-5, with unresolved D. The ends were cut back, 6 bases at V and 4 bases at J, with 19 bases in the middle. This CDR3 is built from 16 residues. Germline V gene lookup returns CDR1 MNHNY and CDR2 SVGAGI (reference sequence).

The rearrangement joins TRBV28 to TRBJ1-2; 7 bases are a match to TRBD1. Looked up from germline, CDR1 is MDHEN and CDR2 is SYDVKM. Trimming took 4 bases from V and 8 from J; bases not matched to a gene: 7. There are 13 residues in the CDR3. In DNA, the CDR3 is TGTGCCAGCAGTTCCCGCCCGGGACAGGGCTACACCTTC. This codes for CASSSRPGQGYTF.

The chain has TRBV7-2 and TRBJ2-5, with 7 bases identical to TRBD2. The CDR3 spans 12 residues. Germline V gives CDR1 SGHTA, CDR2 FQGNSA. Trimming removed 5 bases from V and 5 bases from J; junction bases left unmatched: 2. The CDR3 sequence is CASSPAGETQYF. As DNA, the CDR3 is TGTGCCAGCAGCCCAGCGGGGGAGACCCAGTACTTC.

J is TRBJ1-1 and V is TRBV2; tentative D call: TRBD1 (5 bases). The CDR3 totals 14 residues. The V gene lost 6 bases and the J gene lost 6 bases, with 17 bases spanning the gap. Germline CDR1 and CDR2: SNHLY and FYNNEI. This CDR3 is CASRGGSKGSEAFF. The DNA of the CDR3 is TGTGCCAGCAGGGGGGGGTCCAAGGGCTCTGAAGCTTTCTTT.

The rearrangement joins TRBV30 to TRBJ1-6; 10 bases line up with TRBD1. With 6 bases clipped from V and 0 bases from J, the junction kept 5 bases outside the gene matches. CDR1 and CDR2 from the germline V gene are GTSNPN and SVGIG (reference sequence). The CDR3 is 16 amino acids. DNA of the CDR3: TGTGCCTGCCGGGGACAGGGGAGCTCCTATAATTCACCCCTCCACTTT. Protein sequence: CACRGQGSSYNSPLHF.

The V gene is TRBV2, the J gene TRBJ1-1; TRBD1 might be the D (6 bases). Germline-derived CDR1 and CDR2 are SNHLY and FYNNEI. The CDR3 has 14 residues. Trimming stripped 5 bases from V and 1 base from J, with 11 bases between. The CDR3 is CASSLGTPNTEAFF. DNA of the CDR3: TGTGCCAGCAGTCTCGGGACACCGAACACTGAAGCTTTCTTT. Looking up the rest from reference TRBV2 and TRBJ1-1 gives the full variable domain: EPEVTQTPSHQVTQMGQEVILRCVPISNHLYFYWYRQILGQKVEFLVSFYNNEISEKSEIFDDQFSVERPDGSNFTLKIRSTKLEDSAMYFCASSLGTPNTEAFFGQGTRLTVV.

This clone was counted between two and nine times. This chain joins TRBV5-4 and TRBJ1-2; TRBD1 agrees at 9 bases. The CDR3 covers 13 residues. The germline V gene has CDR1 SGHNT and CDR2 YYREEE (reference sequence). V trimming: 4 bases; J trimming: 7 bases; junction bases outside the gene matches: 5. DNA of the CDR3: TGTGCCAGCAGCGCACCGGGACAGGGTGGCTACACCTTC. It encodes CASSAPGQGGYTF.

This chain joins TRBV5-3 and TRBJ2-5; D remains unclear. TRBV5-3 is an ORF, and what it does is uncertain. The CDR3 covers 17 residues. Trimming took 2 bases from V and 0 from J, leaving 17 bases between them. CDR3 sequence: CARSFPPNAKYQETQYF. The CDR3, as DNA: TGTGCCAGAAGCTTCCCACCCAACGCTAAGTACCAAGAGACCCAGTACTTC.

This clone was counted a few times. The rearrangement links TRBV28 to TRBJ1-5; no reliable D call. The ends were cut back, 3 bases at V and 2 bases at J, with 11 bases in the middle. The CDR3 is 15 amino acids. Germline CDR1 MDHEN, CDR2 SYDVKM. CDR3 residues: CASSFRGAGNQPQHF. As DNA, the CDR3 is TGTGCCAGCAGTTTTAGAGGTGCGGGCAATCAGCCCCAGCATTTT. Together with reference TRBV28 and TRBJ1-5, the CDR3 gives the full variable domain: DVKVTQSSRYLVKRTGEKVFLECVQDMDHENMFWYRQDPGLGLRLIYFSYDVKMKEKGDIPEGYSVSREKKERFSLILESASTNQTSMYLCASSFRGAGNQPQHFGDGTRLSIL.

The chain combines TRBV4-1 with TRBJ1-4; D is unclear. V lost 4 bases and J 8 bases, leaving 8 bases between the germline ends. CDR1 is MGHRA and CDR2 is YSYEKL in the germline V gene. This CDR3 spans 12 amino acids. As DNA, the CDR3 is TGCGCCAGCAGCCTTGCGGGGGAAAAACTGTTTTTT. Translating gives CASSLAGEKLFF.

The chain uses TRBV5-6 and TRBJ1-2; possible D gene TRBD1, 5 bases. Germline values: CDR1 SGHDT, CDR2 YYEEEE. The V and J ends lost 5 bases and 8 bases respectively, with 19 bases between them. This CDR3 comprises 14 residues. The CDR3, as DNA: TGTGCCAGCAGTCAAAACAGGATTTTCGGGGGCTACACCTTC. Its protein product is CASSQNRIFGGYTF.

The V gene is TRBV7-2, the J gene TRBJ1-5; D call uncertain. V was shortened by 3 bases and J by 2 bases, with 8 bases between the two germline ends. The length of the CDR3 is 14 residues. In germline, CDR1 is SGHTA, CDR2 FQGNSA. CDR3 amino acids: CASSLRWGNQPQHF. DNA for the CDR3: TGTGCCAGCAGCTTGAGGTGGGGCAATCAGCCCCAGCATTTT.

The table lists this clone with a count of one. The chain has TRBV6-5 and TRBJ1-1, with 8 bases matching TRBD1. CDR1 and CDR2 (germline): MNHEY, SVGAGI. V shed 6 bases, J shed 1 base, and the junction held 7 bases outside the gene matches. The CDR3 runs to 15 residues. As DNA, the CDR3 is TGTGCCAGCAGGCGGACAGGGACAGGGAACACTGAAGCTTTCTTT. This sequence encodes CASRRTGTGNTEAFF.

This chain links TRBV28 with TRBJ2-7; D is unclear. V was shortened by 8 bases and J by 4 bases, with 21 bases between the two germline ends. This CDR3 has 15 amino acids. CDR1 and CDR2 (germline): MDHEN, SYDVKM. The CDR3 nucleotides are TGTGCCAGCCACAACGCCTGGGGTCTCACATACGAGCAGTACTTC. The encoded protein is CASHNAWGLTYEQYF. The variable domain in full, with the rest retrieved from reference TRBV28 and TRBJ2-7, is DVKVTQSSRYLVKRTGEKVFLECVQDMDHENMFWYRQDPGLGLRLIYFSYDVKMKEKGDIPEGYSVSREKKERFSLILESASTNQTSMYLCASHNAWGLTYEQYFGPGTRLTVT.

This clone showed up just once. The chain combines TRBV5-6 with TRBJ2-7, with D possibly TRBD1 on 5 matching bases. Per the germline V gene, CDR1 is SGHDT and CDR2 is YYEEEE. The CDR3 runs 14 residues. V dropped 2 bases and J dropped 3 bases, with 12 bases sitting between them. The CDR3 protein is CASSFGDRYYEQYF. The CDR3 nucleotides read TGTGCCAGCAGCTTTGGAGACAGATACTACGAGCAGTACTTC. Using reference TRBV5-6 and TRBJ2-7 for the parts outside the CDR3, the full variable domain is DAGVTQSPTHLIKTRGQQVTLRCSPKSGHDTVSWYQQALGQGPQFIFQYYEEEERQRGNFPDRFSGHQFPNYSSELNVNALLLGDSALYLCASSFGDRYYEQYFGPGTRLTVT.

V usage is TRBV18 and J usage is TRBJ2-7, with 8 bases matching TRBD1. Per the germline V gene, CDR1 is KGHSH and CDR2 is LQKENI. The ends lost 5 bases at V and 2 bases at J; junction bases unmatched: 5. This CDR3 has 14 amino acids. CDR3 sequence: CASSKDRGAYEQYF. The CDR3 DNA is TGTGCCAGCTCAAAAGACAGGGGTGCCTACGAGCAGTACTTC.

Remarks on this clone: This is likely a read error, given that the CDR3 carries no conserved phenylalanine or tryptophan at its end. It is unclear where the CDR3 begins or ends on the DNA, so no DNA is shown, and the CDR3 is as TCRdb lists it. The chain couples TRBV6-1 to TRBJ1-1; the table gives TRBD1 as D, unverified against the DNA. The germline CDR1 and CDR2 sequences are MNHNS and SASEGT. The CDR3 numbers 13 amino acids, ends counted. The CDR3 is CASSVIPGQGCFY.

The chain uses TRBV7-2 and TRBJ2-2; 8 bases agree with TRBD2. V dropped 5 bases and J dropped 5; count of bases not matched to a gene: 7. This CDR3 comprises 15 residues. Germline V CDR1 and CDR2: SGHTA, FQGNSA. CDR3 nucleotide sequence: TGTGCCAGCAGCCCCGGGGGGGGGCAGACCGGGGAGCTGTTTTTT. Protein sequence: CASSPGGGQTGELFF.